In its sample, the clone carrying this T cell receptor (beta chain) was seen a few times. The antigen is undetermined. These data come from a study of T-cell reconstitution after alpha-beta-depleted transplantation in children. Study findings and constraints: Where alpha-beta T cells came from about two months after transplant was reportedly several hundred expanded graft clones.

The TCRbeta library was prepared with unique molecular identifiers. TCRdb fed the PCR reads into MiXCR, producing one record per CDR3 protein. The top ten hold roughly 5.8% of the sample, which has 200,000 to 250,000 distinct CDR3 sequences, around 8% seen once. The CDR3 has 19 amino acids. Germline values: CDR1 LNHDA, CDR2 SQIVND (reference sequence). The trim removed 5 bases at V and 0 bases at J, leaving 17 bases unmatched. The chain combines TRBV19 with TRBJ2-3, with 7 bases that match TRBD2. The sample here was PBMCs, mostly from graft donor cells, taken 180 days after TCRalphabeta/CD19-depleted stem cell transplant. The source of this sequence is a male patient younger than 18 who had a stem cell transplant for acute lymphoblastic leukemia, so the T cells may come from the graft donor. CDR3 sequence: CASSRIGLGFQSSTDTQYF. CDR3 sequence (DNA): TGTGCCAGTAGTCGTATCGGACTAGGTTTCCAATCTAGCACAGATACGCAGTATTTT.